The source of this TCR beta chain is a study of cytotoxic CD8 clonotypes in ibrutinib-treated CLL. Germline V gene lookup returns CDR1 SGHRS and CDR2 YFSETQ. The CDR3 consists of 14 residues. V was cut by 0 bases and J by 0 bases, with 4 bases left in between. About this clone: The same CDR3 can be traced to other DNA sequences in this sample.

This table comes from immunoSEQ multiplex PCR, and its TCRdb copy is limited to in-frame clones, with some not included. The sample lists 90,000 to 95,000 clones; 75% to 80% were seen once. The rearrangement joins TRBV5-1 to TRBJ2-4, with D unresolved. The sample in question was PBMCs, obtained after 24 months of ibrutinib treatment. The TCR comes from a human donor with chronic lymphocytic leukemia. Written as DNA, the CDR3 is TGCGCCAGCAGCTTGGAAGTAGCCAAAAACATTCAGTACTTC. This encodes CASSLEVAKNIQYF.